These 14 T cell receptor beta chains share one sample of origin, sequenced in a study of cytomegalovirus exposure and HLA in healthy donors. Sequenced by immunoSEQ multiplex PCR; TCRdb stores in-frame clones only, minus some. The data hold 250,000 to 400,000 clones, with 88% observed a single time. The source material was PBMCs. The receptors stem from a man aged 25 to 40 in good health and CMV-seronegative.

The chain uses TRBV27 and TRBJ2-3; D remains unclear. Germline lookup yields CDR1 MNHEY and CDR2 SMNVEV (reference sequence). Trimming took 3 bases from V and 1 from J, leaving 8 bases between them. The CDR3 runs 14 residues. The chain's CDR3 is CASSFSFGTDTQYF. The CDR3 DNA reads as TGTGCCAGCAGTTTCTCGTTTGGCACAGATACGCAGTATTTT.

The chain is built from TRBV6-4 and TRBJ2-3; 7 nucleotides align to TRBD1. The V gene end was trimmed by 5 bases and the J gene end by 1 base; junction bases not matched to a gene: 3. CDR3 length: 14 amino acids. Germline CDR1 is MRHNA and CDR2 is SNTAGT. CDR3 residues: CASSTTGGTDTQYF. Here the CDR3 DNA reads TGTGCCAGCAGTACTACAGGGGGCACAGATACGCAGTATTTT.

The V gene is TRBV11-2, the J gene TRBJ1-3; D not resolved. V lost 5 bases to trimming and J lost 0 bases, with 8 bases between them. This CDR3 is built from 14 residues. Germline loops: CDR1 SGHAT, CDR2 FQNNGV. CDR3: CASSTAPSGNTIYF. CDR3 DNA: TGTGCCAGCAGCACAGCCCCCTCTGGAAACACCATATATTTT.

The V and J genes are TRBV15 and TRBJ2-7, with D possibly matching TRBD2 (5 bases). V was shortened by 5 bases and J by 4 bases, with 12 bases between the two germline ends. The CDR3 runs to 13 residues. Per the germline V gene, CDR1 is LNHNV and CDR2 is YYDKDF (reference sequence). In DNA form, the CDR3 reads TGTGCCACCAGCGAGCATTTAGCGTACGAGCAGTACTTC. It codes for CATSEHLAYEQYF.

The chain joins TRBV2 to TRBJ2-5, with D perhaps matching TRBD1 (5 bases). The V end lost 3 bases, the J end lost 1 base, and 15 bases lay between the germline ends. The germline V gene encodes CDR1 SNHLY and CDR2 FYNNEI. CDR3 length: 16 amino acids. CDR3 loop: CASSDPTVTAQETQYF. In nucleotides, the CDR3 is TGTGCCAGCAGTGACCCGACAGTAACGGCCCAAGAGACCCAGTACTTC.

CDR3 residues: CASGSRTGVVEQYF. In DNA form, the CDR3 reads TGTGCCAGCGGGAGTAGGACAGGGGTGGTAGAGCAGTACTTC. This chain uses TRBV6-1 with TRBJ2-7, with 9 bases matching TRBD1. The germline V gene has CDR1 MNHNS and CDR2 SASEGT. The J segment lost 7 bases and the V segment lost 8 bases, leaving 12 bases of the junction unmatched. The CDR3 runs 14 residues.

The chain is built from TRBV5-4 and TRBJ2-1, with TRBD1 as a possible D gene (5 bases). The CDR3 totals 15 residues. Germline CDR1 SGHNT, CDR2 YYREEE (reference sequence). Trimming shortened V by 2 bases and J by 3 bases, and 12 bases separated the two germline ends. CDR3 sequence reads: CASSLDPDSYNEQFF. The CDR3 bases are TGTGCCAGCAGCTTAGATCCAGACAGCTACAATGAGCAGTTCTTC.

About this clone: Compared with germline, one end of the junction differs, possibly owing to a read error. The CDR3: CASSPSTYGF. CDR3 bases: TGTGCCAGCAGTCCCTCGACTTACGGCTTC. The rearrangement links TRBV6-5 to TRBJ1-2, with unresolved D. Germline V gives CDR1 MNHEY, CDR2 SVGAGI. The CDR3 loop spans 10 amino acids.

The CDR3 DNA sequence: TGTGCCAGCAGCTATGCGGGGGGCGCAGATACGCAGTATTTT. Translation gives CASSYAGGADTQYF. V usage is TRBV7-6 and J usage is TRBJ2-3, with 8 bases that match TRBD2. CDR3 size: 14 residues. Trimming at V came to 4 bases and at J to 4 bases, leaving 4 bases not matched to a gene. Germline lookup yields CDR1 SGHVS and CDR2 FNYEAQ.

This clone was picked up one time. This chain uses TRBV7-2 with TRBJ1-6; maybe TRBD1 (6 bases). The germline CDR1 and CDR2 sequences are SGHTA and FQGNSA. There are 14 residues in the CDR3. Trimming stripped 5 bases from V and 6 bases from J, with 11 bases between. CDR3 DNA sequence: TGTGCCAGCAGCATCACAGGGAGTAATTCACCCCTCCACTTT. Amino acid sequence: CASSITGSNSPLHF.

The chain employs TRBV4-1 and TRBJ2-1, with 12 bases fitting TRBD2. In germline, CDR1 is MGHRA, CDR2 YSYEKL. V shed 4 bases and J 4 bases; nucleotides not matched to a gene: 8. CDR3 length equals 17 residues. The CDR3 spells CASSLRTSGDLYNEQFF. CDR3 nucleotides: TGCGCCAGCAGCCTTCGGACTAGCGGGGACTTATACAATGAGCAGTTCTTC.

The rearrangement links TRBV6-1 to TRBJ2-7; 7 bases fit TRBD1. V trimming: 4 bases; J trimming: 1 base; junction bases outside the gene matches: 7. Germline V CDR1 and CDR2: MNHNS, SASEGT. The CDR3 runs to 15 residues. This CDR3 reads CASSAGQLTSYEQYF. DNA for the CDR3: TGTGCCAGCAGTGCGGGACAGCTAACTTCCTACGAGCAGTACTTC.

This clone occurred once. The chain recombines TRBV4-1 with TRBJ2-2; TRBD1 matches 10 bases. This CDR3 spans 18 amino acids. CDR1 is MGHRA, CDR2 YSYEKL, per germline. V gave up 0 bases and J gave up 4 bases; unmatched junction bases: 8. The CDR3 loop is CASSQEGQGGAGTGELFF. As DNA, the CDR3 is TGCGCCAGCAGCCAAGAAGGACAGGGGGGCGCGGGCACCGGGGAGCTGTTTTTT.

V and J are TRBV6-5 and TRBJ1-2, with D tentatively TRBD1 (5 bases). The CDR3 is 11 amino acids. Trimming pared 6 bases from V and 7 bases from J, leaving 9 bases between. CDR1 is MNHEY and CDR2 is SVGAGI in the germline V gene. The CDR3 region is CASSPGFGYTF. The CDR3 DNA is TGTGCCAGCAGCCCAGGGTTTGGCTACACCTTC.